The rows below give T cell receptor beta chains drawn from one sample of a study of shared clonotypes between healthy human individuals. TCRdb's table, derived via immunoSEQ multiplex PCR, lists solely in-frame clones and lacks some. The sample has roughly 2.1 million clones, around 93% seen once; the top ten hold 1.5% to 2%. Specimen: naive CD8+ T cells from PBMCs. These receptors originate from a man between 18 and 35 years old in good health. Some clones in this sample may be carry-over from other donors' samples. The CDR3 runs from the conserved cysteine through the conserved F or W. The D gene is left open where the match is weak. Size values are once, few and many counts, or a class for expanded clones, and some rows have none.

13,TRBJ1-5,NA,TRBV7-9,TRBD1,TGTGCCAGCAGCCGGGACAGGGATCAGCCCCAGCATTTT,CASSRDRDQPQHF
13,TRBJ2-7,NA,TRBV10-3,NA,TGTGCCGCGAAGGGGGACAAGGCCTCCGAGCAGTACTTC,CAAKGDKASEQYF
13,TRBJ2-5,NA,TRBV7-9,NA,TGTGCCAGCAGTGACGGGGGCCAAGAGACCCAGTACTTC,CASSDGGQETQYF
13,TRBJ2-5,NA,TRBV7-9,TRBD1,TGTGCCAGCACGACAGGGGAGGAGGAGACCCAGTACTTC,CASTTGEEETQYF
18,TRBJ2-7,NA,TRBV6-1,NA,TGTGCCAGCAGTGACGACGACGAATGGGCGGCCAATATCTACGAGCAGTACTTC,CASSDDDEWAANIYEQYF
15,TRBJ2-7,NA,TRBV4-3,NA,TGCGCCAGCAGCCAAGGGAGGGGAGATCCCTACGAGCAGTACTTC,CASSQGRGDPYEQYF
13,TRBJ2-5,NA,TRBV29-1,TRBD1,TGCAGCGTGCCGGGACAGGGGACGGAGACCCAGTACTTC,CSVPGQGTETQYF
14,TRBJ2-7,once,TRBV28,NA,TGTGCCAGCAGTAAGACAGTGGGAGCCTACGAGCAGTACTTC,CASSKTVGAYEQYF
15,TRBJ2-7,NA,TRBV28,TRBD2,TGTGCCAGCAGCCTCTCCCTAGCGGATGATTACGAGCAGTACTTC,CASSLSLADDYEQYF
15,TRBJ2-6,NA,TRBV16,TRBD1,TGTGCCAGCAGCCTGACAGGGGCTGGGGCCAACGTCCTGACTTTC,CASSLTGAGANVLTF
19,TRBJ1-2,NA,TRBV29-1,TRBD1,TGCAGCGTCCCACAGGAAACCGGGACAGGGAACTTCAAGGGCTATGGCTACACCTTC,CSVPQETGTGNFKGYGYTF
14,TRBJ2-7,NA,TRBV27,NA,TGTGCCAGCAGTTTCGGGCTAGGCCCCCACGAGCAGTACTTC,CASSFGLGPHEQYF
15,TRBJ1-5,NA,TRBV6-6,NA,TGTGCCAGCAGTCACCAGGACCTAAGCAATCAGCCCCAGCATTTT,CASSHQDLSNQPQHF
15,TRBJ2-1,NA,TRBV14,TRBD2,TGTGCCAGCAGCCAAGCAGGACTAGCGGGAGGTGAGCAGTTCTTC,CASSQAGLAGGEQFF
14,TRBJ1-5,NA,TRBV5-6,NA,TGTGCCAGCAGCCATGGCAGGGTAGGGCAGCCCCAGCATTTT,CASSHGRVGQPQHF
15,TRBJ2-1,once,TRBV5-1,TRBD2,TGCGCCAGCAGCTTTGCGGGGGGCTCCTACAATGAGCAGTTCTTC,CASSFAGGSYNEQFF
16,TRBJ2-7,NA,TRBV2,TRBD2,TGTGCCAGCATTCAAGCGGGAGGGCCCTCTTCCTACGAGCAGTACTTC,CASIQAGGPSSYEQYF
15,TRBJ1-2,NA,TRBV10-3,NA,TGTGCCATCAGTGACGGTCCGCCCTCAAACTATGGCTACACCTTC,CAISDGPPSNYGYTF
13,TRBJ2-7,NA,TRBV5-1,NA,TGCGCCAGCAGCTTGAAACAGGTCTACGAGCAGTACTTC,CASSLKQVYEQYF
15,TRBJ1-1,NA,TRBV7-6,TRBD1,TGTGCCAGCAGCTTAGTGAGCAGGGGGCACACTGAAGCTTTCTTT,CASSLVSRGHTEAFF
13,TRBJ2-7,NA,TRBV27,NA,TGTGCCAGCAGTCCCCGGGTCTCCTACGAGCAGTACTTC,CASSPRVSYEQYF
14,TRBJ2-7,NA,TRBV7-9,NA,TGTGCCAGCAGCTCTAACCCCCGGAGCTGGGTGCAGTACTTC,CASSSNPRSWVQYF
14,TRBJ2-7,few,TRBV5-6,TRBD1,TGTGCCAGCAGCCCCGGGACAGGGGGCTACGAGCAGTACTTC,CASSPGTGGYEQYF
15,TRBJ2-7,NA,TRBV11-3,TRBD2,TGTGCCAGCAGCTCGCCGGGACTAGCTGTGTCTGAGCAGTACTTC,CASSSPGLAVSEQYF
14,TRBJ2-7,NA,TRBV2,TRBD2,TGTGCCAGCACTGCGGGAGGGCTTATCTACGAGCAGTACTTC,CASTAGGLIYEQYF
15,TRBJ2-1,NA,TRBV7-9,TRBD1,TGTGCCAGCAGCACCAGGGGGAGCTCCTACAATGAGCAGTTCTTC,CASSTRGSSYNEQFF
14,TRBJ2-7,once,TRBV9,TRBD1,TGTGCCAGCAGCGGCCGGGACAGGGGGTACGAGCAGTACTTC,CASSGRDRGYEQYF
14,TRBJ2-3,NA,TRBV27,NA,TGTGCCAGCAGTTTAGGCGGGGTCCCTGGTACGCAGTATTTT,CASSLGGVPGTQYF
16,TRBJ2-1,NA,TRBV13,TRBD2,TGTGCCAGCAGCTGGGCGGGGACTAGCGGATACAATGAGCAGTTCTTC,CASSWAGTSGYNEQFF
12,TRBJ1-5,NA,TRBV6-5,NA,TGTGCCAGCATCTCCGGAAGGCAGCCCCAGCATTTT,CASISGRQPQHF
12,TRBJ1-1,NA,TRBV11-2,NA,TGTGCCAGCAGCTTACCTATGGCTGAAGCTTTCTTT,CASSLPMAEAFF
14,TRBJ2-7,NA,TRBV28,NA,TGTGCCAGCATGACGGCGGGAAGCTCCTACGAGCAGTACTTC,CASMTAGSSYEQYF
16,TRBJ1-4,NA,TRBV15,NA,TGTGCCACCAGCACCAAAGAATGGTCGGCGGGGGAAAAACTGTTTTTT,CATSTKEWSAGEKLFF
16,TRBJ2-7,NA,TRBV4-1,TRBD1,TGCGCCAGCAGCCAAACCGGGACAGTAGGGGCCTACGAGCAGTACTTC,CASSQTGTVGAYEQYF
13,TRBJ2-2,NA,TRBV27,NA,TGTGCCAGCAGTTTTAGGGGAACCGGGGAGCTGTTTTTT,CASSFRGTGELFF
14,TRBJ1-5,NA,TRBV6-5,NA,TGTGCCAGCAGCTCCCTAGGGGGCAATCAGCCCCAGCATTTT,CASSSLGGNQPQHF
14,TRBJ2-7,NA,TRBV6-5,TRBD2,TGTGCCAGCAGCAGACTAGCGGGGGACTACGAGCAGTACTTC,CASSRLAGDYEQYF
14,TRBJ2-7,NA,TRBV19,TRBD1,TGTGCCAGTAGTCCTGGACAGGGGGCGTACGAGCAGTACTTC,CASSPGQGAYEQYF
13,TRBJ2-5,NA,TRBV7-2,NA,TGTGCCAGCAGCTTAGCTGTCAAAGAGACCCAGTACTTC,CASSLAVKETQYF
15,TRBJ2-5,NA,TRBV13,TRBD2,TGTGCCAGCAGCTTTAGACTAGCGGACCCGAAGACCCAGTACTTC,CASSFRLADPKTQYF
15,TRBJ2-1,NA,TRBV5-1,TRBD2,TGCGCCAGCAGCGCGACTAGCGGGAGTGAACATGAGCAGTTCTTC,CASSATSGSEHEQFF
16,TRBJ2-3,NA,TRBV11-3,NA,TGTGCCAGCAGCCCCCCCACAGGGAGTGAGGGAGATACGCAGTATTTT,CASSPPTGSEGDTQYF
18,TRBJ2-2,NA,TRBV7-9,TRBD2,TGTGCCAGCAGCTTAGGGCTAGCGGGATTCGCGAACACCGGGGAGCTGTTTTTT,CASSLGLAGFANTGELFF
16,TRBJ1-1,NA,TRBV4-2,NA,TGTGCCAGCAGCCAACTCAATCCACAACAAGGTTTTGAAGCTTTCTTT,CASSQLNPQQGFEAFF
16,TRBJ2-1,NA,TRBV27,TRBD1,TGTGCCAGCAGTATCGACAGGGGGATATTAAGGAATGAGCAGTTCTTC,CASSIDRGILRNEQFF
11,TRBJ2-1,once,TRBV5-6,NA,TGTGCCAGCAGCTTCGGTCTTGAGCAGTTCTTC,CASSFGLEQFF
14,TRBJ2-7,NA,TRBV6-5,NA,TGTGCCAGCAGCCCCCGGGCGGGGTCCTACGAGCAGTACTTC,CASSPRAGSYEQYF
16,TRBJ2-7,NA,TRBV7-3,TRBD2,TGTGCCAGCAGCCTCCTGCGGCGGGAGAAACCCCACGAGCAGTACTTC,CASSLLRREKPHEQYF
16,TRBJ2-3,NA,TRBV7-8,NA,TGTGCCACCCAACCGGTCCGGGACCGACCCACAGATACGCAGTATTTT,CATQPVRDRPTDTQYF
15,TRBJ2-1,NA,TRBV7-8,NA,TGTGCCAGCAGCTTAGCAGGGGGTGCCTACAATGAGCAGTTCTTC,CASSLAGGAYNEQFF